This TCR beta chain was found in a study of brain metastases from non-small cell lung cancer. As for this clone: The antigen remains undetermined.

Some clones are missing from TCRdb's copy, which holds only in-frame ones; the method was immunoSEQ multiplex PCR. The sample records 1,500 to 2,000 clones, 85% to 95% being singletons. Study-wide findings and caveats: Paired brain metastases and primary tumors largely shared TCR repertoires.

The sequenced sample consisted of tissue from a brain metastasis. This receptor was taken from a donor aged 40 or older with non-small cell lung cancer.

The CDR3: CASSEGLETDTQYF. The CDR3 bases are TGTGCCAGCAGTGAAGGTTTAGAGACGGATACGCAGTATTTT. V usage is TRBV6-4 and J usage is TRBJ2-3, with unresolved D. The CDR3 loop spans 14 amino acids. Germline V gene data show CDR1 as MRHNA and CDR2 as SNTAGT. V gave up 3 bases and J gave up 6 bases, with 13 bases separating them.